The next 4 T cell receptor beta chains were all read from a single sample in a study of resident and recirculating memory T cells in vitiligo. TCRdb's copy holds only in-frame clones and misses some; the assay was immunoSEQ multiplex PCR. The repertoire has fewer than 85,000 clones, approximately 90% of them found once; the top ten carry more than 5%. Sequencing was done on a sample of blood. Receptors originate from a male donor with vitiligo.

V usage is TRBV27 and J usage is TRBJ2-5; TRBD2 might be the D (5 bases). Per the germline V gene, CDR1 is MNHEY and CDR2 is SMNVEV (reference sequence). The CDR3 is made up of 14 amino acids. The ends were cut back, 6 bases at V and 2 bases at J, with 13 bases in the middle. The CDR3 DNA reads as TGTGCCAGCAGACCACTTGGGGAGCAAGAGACCCAGTACTTC. Amino acids: CASRPLGEQETQYF.

V and J are TRBV27 and TRBJ1-2, with 8 bases that match TRBD1. The CDR3 runs 16 residues. V was pared by 5 bases and J by 3 bases, with 11 bases of the junction left unmatched. Germline V gives CDR1 MNHEY, CDR2 SMNVEV (reference sequence). For the CDR3, the DNA is TGTGCCAGCAGTACCCGACAGGGGTACTCCTACTATGGCTACACCTTC. It yields the protein CASSTRQGYSYYGYTF.

This clone was detected once. The genes are TRBV27 and TRBJ2-7, with D possibly TRBD1 on 6 matching bases. In germline, CDR1 is MNHEY, CDR2 SMNVEV (reference sequence). The CDR3 spans 12 residues. V gave up 8 bases and J gave up 1 base, with 9 bases separating them. The CDR3 loop reads CASSGDSYEQYF. The CDR3 region has the DNA TGTGCCAGCTCAGGGGATTCCTACGAGCAGTACTTC.

This chain connects TRBV7-9 to TRBJ2-7; 8 bases are shared with TRBD1. V shed 2 bases, J shed 5 bases, and the junction held 8 bases outside the gene matches. The CDR3 loop spans 15 amino acids. Per germline, CDR1 SEHNR and CDR2 FQNEAQ (reference sequence). CDR3 sequence reads: CASSLIRTGKDEQYF. The CDR3 bases are TGTGCCAGCAGCTTAATCCGGACAGGGAAGGACGAGCAGTACTTC.